This passage covers 12 T cell receptor beta chains from one sample sequenced in a study of chemoradiotherapy in HPV16-positive cancers. The protocol was immunoSEQ multiplex PCR, while the TCRdb copy is restricted to in-frame clones and leaves out a portion. The sample has about 8,600 clones, 75% seen once. Sample acquisition took place from a patient who underwent chemoradiotherapy. The source of these receptors is a human donor with HPV-associated anogenital cancer.

The chain joins TRBV6-6 to TRBJ2-1; 7 bases agree with TRBD1. Trimming cost V 6 bases and J 0 bases; bases outside gene matches: 5. Per germline, CDR1 MNHNY and CDR2 SVGAGI (reference sequence). This CDR3 has 15 amino acids. CDR3 sequence: CASSRQGSSYNEQFF. The CDR3, as DNA: TGTGCCAGCAGCCGACAGGGAAGCTCCTACAATGAGCAGTTCTTC.

This CDR3 reads CASQRANYGYTF. The DNA of the CDR3 is TGTGCCAGTCAAAGGGCTAACTATGGCTACACCTTC. The chain joins TRBV2 to TRBJ1-2; D remains unclear. The CDR3 covers 12 residues. CDR1 SNHLY and CDR2 FYNNEI come from the germline V gene. V was cut by 9 bases and J by 0 bases, with 8 bases left in between.

The chain is built from TRBV5-1 and TRBJ2-7, with D unclear. The length of the CDR3 is 14 residues. The V gene's germline CDR1 is SGHRS and CDR2 YFSETQ. Trimming cost V 0 bases and J 2 bases, with 9 bases left between them. CDR3 coding DNA: TGCGCCAGCAGCTTGGTAGGGAATCCCTACGAGCAGTACTTC. Translation: CASSLVGNPYEQYF.

This clone was observed a handful of times. The rearrangement links TRBV7-2 to TRBJ2-1; 10 bases match TRBD2. Germline V lookup: CDR1 SGHTA, CDR2 FQGNSA. The junction had 4 bases not matched to a gene; V was cut back by 5 bases and J by 0 bases. The CDR3 is 16 amino acids. CDR3 amino acids: CASSVVAGGSYNEQFF. The CDR3 nucleotides read TGTGCCAGCAGCGTAGTAGCGGGAGGCTCCTACAATGAGCAGTTCTTC.

The V call is TRBV5-1, the J call TRBJ2-1; 8 bases align to TRBD2. The CDR3 has 14 residues. The junction had 8 bases not matched to a gene; V was cut back by 6 bases and J by 6 bases. Looked up from germline, CDR1 is SGHRS and CDR2 is YFSETQ. CDR3 coding DNA: TGCGCCAGCACCAGCGGGGGAAGGGGCAATGAGCAGTTCTTC. Its protein is CASTSGGRGNEQFF.

The chain uses TRBV7-9 and TRBJ2-7; no reliable D call. In germline, CDR1 is SEHNR, CDR2 FQNEAQ (reference sequence). The CDR3 sequence is 13 residues long. V lost 3 bases to trimming and J lost 5 bases, with 11 bases between them. This chain's CDR3 is CASSLLGGHEQYF. The CDR3 DNA reads as TGTGCCAGCAGCTTGCTAGGTGGGCACGAGCAGTACTTC.

The J gene is TRBJ2-2, the V gene TRBV5-4; tentatively, D is TRBD1 (6 bases). The germline gives CDR1 SGHNT, CDR2 YYREEE (reference sequence). The CDR3 is 16 amino acids. Deletions cut 4 bases from V and 9 bases from J, with 22 bases between. DNA for the CDR3: TGTGCCAGCAGCGGACCGACAGGCTCCGCCAGACGGGAGCTGTTTTTT. Its protein is CASSGPTGSARRELFF.

V and J are TRBV28 and TRBJ1-2; D is unresolved. Germline CDR1 MDHEN, CDR2 SYDVKM. The CDR3 consists of 13 residues. V was pared by 6 bases and J by 8 bases, with 16 bases between. For the CDR3, the DNA is TGTGCCAGCAGCCCCGGGTCCCCCCTCGGCTACACCTTC. This sequence encodes CASSPGSPLGYTF.

The chain joins TRBV5-1 to TRBJ1-1; maybe TRBD1 (5 bases). CDR3 length equals 15 residues. Trimming stripped 3 bases from V and 3 bases from J, with 15 bases between. Germline V gene sequence: CDR1 SGHRS, CDR2 YFSETQ. The CDR3 protein is CASSWSGGSDTEAFF. In DNA form, the CDR3 reads TGCGCCAGCAGCTGGTCGGGGGGATCGGACACTGAAGCTTTCTTT.

V and J are TRBV9 and TRBJ2-7; possible D gene TRBD2, 5 bases. CDR1 and CDR2 (germline): SGDLS, YYNGEE. Trimming removed 2 bases from V and 2 bases from J, with 14 bases in between. The CDR3 is made up of 15 amino acids. The CDR3 nucleotides read TGTGCCAGCAGCGTCGTCGACGGGAAAGCCTACGAGCAGTACTTC. It is translated as CASSVVDGKAYEQYF.

This chain links TRBV5-1 with TRBJ1-3; D is undetermined. CDR1 and CDR2 (germline): SGHRS, YFSETQ. V dropped 0 bases and J dropped 4 bases, with 8 bases sitting between them. The CDR3 covers 14 residues. DNA of the CDR3: TGCGCCAGCAGCTTGGCCGGAGTCGGAAACACCATATATTTT. Protein: CASSLAGVGNTIYF.

This sequence joins TRBV6-5 and TRBJ2-6; D not resolved. V lost 6 bases, J lost 1 base, and 10 bases lay in between. The length of the CDR3 is 15 residues. Germline lookup yields CDR1 MNHEY and CDR2 SVGAGI. CDR3 bases: TGTGCCAGCAGCACGACACTGTCTGGGGCCAACGTCCTGACTTTC. It specifies CASSTTLSGANVLTF.